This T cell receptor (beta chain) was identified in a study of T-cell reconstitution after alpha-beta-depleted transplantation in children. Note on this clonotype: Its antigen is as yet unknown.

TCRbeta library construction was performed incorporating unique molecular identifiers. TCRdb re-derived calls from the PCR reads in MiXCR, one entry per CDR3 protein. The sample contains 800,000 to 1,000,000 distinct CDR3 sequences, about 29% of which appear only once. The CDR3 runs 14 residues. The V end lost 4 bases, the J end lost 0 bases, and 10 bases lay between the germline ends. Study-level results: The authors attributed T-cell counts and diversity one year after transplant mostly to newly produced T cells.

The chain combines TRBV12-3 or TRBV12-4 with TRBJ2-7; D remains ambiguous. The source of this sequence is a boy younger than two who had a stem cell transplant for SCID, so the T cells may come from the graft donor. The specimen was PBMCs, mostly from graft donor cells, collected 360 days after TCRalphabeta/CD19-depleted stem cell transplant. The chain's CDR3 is CASSSPGFSYEQYF. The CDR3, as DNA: TGTGCCAGCAGTTCGCCCGGGTTCTCCTACGAGCAGTACTTC.